These T cell receptor beta chains were read from a single sample in a study of blood T cell repertoires in COVID-19. Sequenced by immunoSEQ multiplex PCR; TCRdb stores in-frame clones only, minus some. The sample lists more than 95,000 clones, roughly 82% occurring once. Sequenced input: peripheral blood. These receptors were obtained from a man between 60 and 70 years old with acute or convalescent COVID-19. Both conserved end residues are part of each CDR3. Each record gives: J gene, V gene, clone size, CDR3 protein. Rows may omit the clone size; those that give it use once, few, many or a size class.

J: TRBJ1-3
V: TRBV5-6
size: .
CDR3: CASSWTGSGGNTIYF

J: TRBJ2-1
V: TRBV25-1
size: .
CDR3: CASSEPYGTKYEQFF

J: TRBJ1-1
V: TRBV27
size: .
CDR3: CASSLSPGNEAFF

J: TRBJ2-7
V: TRBV10-3
size: .
CDR3: CAISTAAGVYEQYF

J: TRBJ2-3
V: TRBV18
size: .
CDR3: CASSLQNTDTQYF

J: TRBJ1-1
V: TRBV9
size: .
CDR3: CASSPGKNTEAFF

J: TRBJ2-2
V: TRBV28
size: .
CDR3: CASSFSGNTGELFF

J: TRBJ1-1
V: TRBV28
size: .
CDR3: CASRDRGRDTEAFF

J: TRBJ2-1
V: TRBV24-1
size: .
CDR3: CATSGRQLDPNEQFF

J: TRBJ2-3
V: TRBV6-6
size: .
CDR3: CASSYPGSTDTQYF

J: TRBJ1-2
V: TRBV5-4
size: .
CDR3: CASSLDRSGYTF

J: TRBJ1-1
V: TRBV27
size: .
CDR3: CASSSRGREAFF

J: TRBJ1-1
V: TRBV4-1
size: few
CDR3: CASSPKQQGRFTEAFF

J: TRBJ1-5
V: TRBV5-1
size: .
CDR3: CASSKIQDRSNQPQHF

J: TRBJ2-7
V: TRBV5-4
size: few
CDR3: CASSLAGRAYEQYF

J: TRBJ1-1
V: TRBV5-4
size: .
CDR3: CASSSADRPGEAFF

J: TRBJ1-3
V: TRBV19
size: .
CDR3: CASSSGESGNTIYF

J: TRBJ2-3
V: TRBV25-1
size: .
CDR3: CASSEWDRDDTQYF

J: TRBJ1-1
V: TRBV10-3
size: .
CDR3: CAITGTGKDEAFF

J: TRBJ1-2
V: TRBV10-3
size: .
CDR3: CAISGTEDYTF

J: TRBJ1-2
V: TRBV11-2
size: .
CDR3: CASSRIRTGGYGYTF

J: TRBJ1-5
V: TRBV3-1/TRBV3-2
size: .
CDR3: CASSLKGLPNQPQHF

J: TRBJ2-7
V: TRBV21-1
size: .
CDR3: CASSKTRQGRGEQYF

J: TRBJ2-5
V: TRBV3-1/TRBV3-2
size: few
CDR3: CASSLTPGQGGETQYF

J: TRBJ2-5
V: TRBV24-1
size: few
CDR3: CATSDSRGPGETQYF

J: TRBJ2-1
V: TRBV3-1/TRBV3-2
size: .
CDR3: CASSQTSGLHNEQFF

J: TRBJ2-1
V: TRBV6-2/TRBV6-3
size: .
CDR3: CASSYSGRARNEQFF

J: TRBJ2-7
V: TRBV7-9
size: .
CDR3: CASSLPGFDNLYEQYF

J: TRBJ1-3
V: TRBV28
size: once
CDR3: CASSLVYENTIYF

J: TRBJ2-3
V: TRBV5-1
size: once
CDR3: CASGSGKDTQYF

J: TRBJ2-2
V: TRBV3-1/TRBV3-2
size: .
CDR3: CASSYYSGVAGELFF

J: TRBJ2-2
V: TRBV25-1
size: .
CDR3: CASSERLAGAGELFF

J: TRBJ1-6
V: TRBV5-5
size: .
CDR3: CASSLGPLSSYNSPLHF

J: TRBJ2-1
V: TRBV2
size: many
CDR3: CASREGLALYNEQFF

J: TRBJ1-4
V: TRBV28
size: .
CDR3: CASRGNRDRGYNNEKLFF

J: TRBJ1-4
V: TRBV27
size: .
CDR3: CASSSWTGANEKLFF

J: TRBJ1-1
V: TRBV18
size: .
CDR3: CASSMDWNTEAFF

J: TRBJ1-5
V: TRBV18
size: .
CDR3: CASSPRQASNQPQHF

J: TRBJ2-2
V: TRBV5-1
size: .
CDR3: CASSFITGTANTGELFF

J: TRBJ2-1
V: TRBV19
size: .
CDR3: CASSRGLAGGFNEQFF

J: TRBJ2-3
V: TRBV9
size: .
CDR3: CASSAGLAATDTQYF